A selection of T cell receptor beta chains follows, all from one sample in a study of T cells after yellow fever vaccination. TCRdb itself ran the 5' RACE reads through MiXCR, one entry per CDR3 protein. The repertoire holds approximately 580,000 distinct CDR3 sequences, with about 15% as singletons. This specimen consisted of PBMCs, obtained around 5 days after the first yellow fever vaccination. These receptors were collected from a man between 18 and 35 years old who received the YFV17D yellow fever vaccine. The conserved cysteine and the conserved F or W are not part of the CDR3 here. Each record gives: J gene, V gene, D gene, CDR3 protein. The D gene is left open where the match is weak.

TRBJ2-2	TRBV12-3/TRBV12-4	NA	ASTLRAVNTGELF
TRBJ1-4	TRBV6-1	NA	ASSPDPIEEKLF
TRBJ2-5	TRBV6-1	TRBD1	ASSRTGVRVGFAQETQY
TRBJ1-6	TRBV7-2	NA	ASSLVADYNSPLH
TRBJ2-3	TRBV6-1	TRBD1	ASKEQGTYLSPDTQY
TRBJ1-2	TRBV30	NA	AWSVLGGYT
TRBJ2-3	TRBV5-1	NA	ASSASATSTDTQY
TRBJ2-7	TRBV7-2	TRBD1	ASSSRDRLSYEQY
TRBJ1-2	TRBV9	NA	ASSGGLEAFYGYT
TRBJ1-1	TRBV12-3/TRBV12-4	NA	ASSFSWSYEAF
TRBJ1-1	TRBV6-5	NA	ASSYSGRMGEAF
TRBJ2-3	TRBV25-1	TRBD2	ASSESLRDYLSTDTQY
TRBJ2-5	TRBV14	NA	ASSQWGLETQY
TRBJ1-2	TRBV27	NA	ASSRQGFYYGYT
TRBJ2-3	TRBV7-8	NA	ASSLVVPNTQY
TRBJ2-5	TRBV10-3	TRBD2	AISGGGGAQETQY
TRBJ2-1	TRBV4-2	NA	ASSSQLVSTHEQF
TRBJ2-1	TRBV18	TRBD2	ASPGLAGNTSSYNEQF
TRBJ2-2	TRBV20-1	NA	SAPDTLSGELF
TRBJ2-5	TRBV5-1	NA	ASRLSGGRETQY
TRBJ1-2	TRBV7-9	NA	ASSLNEDWGGYT
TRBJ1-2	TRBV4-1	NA	ASSQERDGYT
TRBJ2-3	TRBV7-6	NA	ASSLEAGLTDTQY
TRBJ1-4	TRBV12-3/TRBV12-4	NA	ASSSPPGEKLF
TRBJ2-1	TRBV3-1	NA	ASSQDLWGLGEQF
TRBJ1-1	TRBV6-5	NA	ASSSEMGTEAF
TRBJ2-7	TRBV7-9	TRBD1	ASSLEGQTNEQY
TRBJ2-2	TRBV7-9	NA	ASSFTSYGELF
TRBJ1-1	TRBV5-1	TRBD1	ASSATGARDTEAF
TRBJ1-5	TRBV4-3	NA	ASSQDRESINQPQH
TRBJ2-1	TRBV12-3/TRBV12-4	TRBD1	ASSFVNRGYNEQF
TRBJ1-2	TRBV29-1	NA	SVGDTYGYT
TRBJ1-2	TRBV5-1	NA	ASSSMTVSGYT
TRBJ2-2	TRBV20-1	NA	SATGPGVGDTGELF
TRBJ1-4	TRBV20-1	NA	SARKSAANEKLF
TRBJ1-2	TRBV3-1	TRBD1	ASSQGQGAIGYT
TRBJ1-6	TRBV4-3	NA	ASSQEFGGSLSYNSPLH
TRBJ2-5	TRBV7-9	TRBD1	ASSSLGQGLWETQY
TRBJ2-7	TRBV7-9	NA	ASSHPGYEQY
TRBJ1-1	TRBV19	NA	ASSITGLSTEAF
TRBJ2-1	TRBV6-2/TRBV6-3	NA	ASRDDTALYNEQF
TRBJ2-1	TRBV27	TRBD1	ASSLGTGGEQF
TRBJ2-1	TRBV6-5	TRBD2	ASSYSGPLQGGYNEQF
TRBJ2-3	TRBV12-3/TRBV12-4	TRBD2	ASSSRTSPTS
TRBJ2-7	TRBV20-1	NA	SARGGTPYEQY
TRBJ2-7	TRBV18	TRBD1	ASSQDRGNSYEQY
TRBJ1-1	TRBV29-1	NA	SVDDSNTEAF
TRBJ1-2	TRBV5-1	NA	ASSANTGRSYGYT
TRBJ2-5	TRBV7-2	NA	ASSLAWGEKTQY
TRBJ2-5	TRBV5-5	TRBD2	AIEVTGTSLETQY
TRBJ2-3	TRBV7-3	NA	ASSLTRPDTQY
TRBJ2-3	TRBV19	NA	ASSAGTTRDTQY
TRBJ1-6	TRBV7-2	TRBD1	ASSVDRGRSPLH
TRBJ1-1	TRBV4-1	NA	ASSPNPTVNTEAF